The entry below describes one TCR beta chain. The data are from a study of blood T cell repertoires in COVID-19. As for the study in general: Samples came from the United States, Italy and Spain, spanning acute and convalescent COVID-19.

The CDR3 has 14 residues. V was clipped by 5 bases and J by 4 bases; unmatched bases: 6. CDR1 is KGHSH, CDR2 LQKENI, per germline. Original processing notes: Reference gene primer amplification gave estimated nucleated cell counts. Measured with immunoSEQ multiplex PCR; TCRdb has only the in-frame clones, and not every one. V and J calls and clone size are those listed in that table; D and trimming were worked out from the DNA. Of roughly 180,000 clones listed, 70% to 90% are singletons. Sample: peripheral blood. V gene TRBV18 combines with J gene TRBJ2-5, with 8 bases identical to TRBD1. The TCR comes from a man between 40 and 49 years old who had recovered from COVID-19. This chain's CDR3 is CASSNYRGSETQYF. CDR3 DNA sequence: TGTGCCAGCTCAAACTACAGGGGGTCAGAGACCCAGTACTTC.